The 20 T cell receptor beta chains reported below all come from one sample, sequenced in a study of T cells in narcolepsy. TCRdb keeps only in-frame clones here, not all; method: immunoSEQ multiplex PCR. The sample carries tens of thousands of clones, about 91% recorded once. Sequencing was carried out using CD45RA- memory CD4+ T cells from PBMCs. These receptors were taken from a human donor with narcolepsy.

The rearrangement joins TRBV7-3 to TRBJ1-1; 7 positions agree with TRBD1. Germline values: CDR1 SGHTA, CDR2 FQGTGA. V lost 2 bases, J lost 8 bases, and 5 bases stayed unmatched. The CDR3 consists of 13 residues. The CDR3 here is CASSLDQQGEAFF. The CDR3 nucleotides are TGTGCCAGCAGCTTAGACCAACAGGGGGAAGCTTTCTTT. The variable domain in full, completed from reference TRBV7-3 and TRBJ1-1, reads GAGVSQTPSNKVTEKGKYVELRCDPISGHTALYWYRQSLGQGPEFLIYFQGTGAADDSGLPNDRFFAVRPEGSVSTLKIQRTERGDSAVYLCASSLDQQGEAFFGQGTRLTVV.

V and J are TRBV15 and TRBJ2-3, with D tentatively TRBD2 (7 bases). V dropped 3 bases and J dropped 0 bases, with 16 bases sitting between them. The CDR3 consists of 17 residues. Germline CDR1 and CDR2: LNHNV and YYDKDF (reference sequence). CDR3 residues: CATSRRGGGESTDTQYF. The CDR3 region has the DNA TGTGCCACCAGCAGGAGGGGGGGAGGGGAGAGCACAGATACGCAGTATTTT.

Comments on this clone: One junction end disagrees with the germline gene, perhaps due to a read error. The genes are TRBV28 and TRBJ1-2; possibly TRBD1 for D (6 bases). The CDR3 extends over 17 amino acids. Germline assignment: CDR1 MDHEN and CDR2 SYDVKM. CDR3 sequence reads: CAGSFSRRGPVDYGYTF. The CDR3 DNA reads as TGTGCCGGCAGTTTTTCCCGCAGGGGCCCCGTAGACTATGGCTACACCTTC.

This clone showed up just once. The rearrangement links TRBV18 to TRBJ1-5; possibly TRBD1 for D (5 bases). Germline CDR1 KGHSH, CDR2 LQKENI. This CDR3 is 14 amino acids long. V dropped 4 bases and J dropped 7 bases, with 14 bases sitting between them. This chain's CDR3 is CASSQGGDGQPQHF. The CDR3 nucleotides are TGTGCCAGCTCACAAGGCGGGGACGGACAGCCCCAGCATTTT.

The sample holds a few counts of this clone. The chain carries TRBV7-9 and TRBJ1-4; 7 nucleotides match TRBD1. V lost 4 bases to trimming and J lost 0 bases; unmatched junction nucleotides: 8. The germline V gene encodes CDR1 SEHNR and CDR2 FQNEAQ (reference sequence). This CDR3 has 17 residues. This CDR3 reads CASSSGTDSATNEKLFF. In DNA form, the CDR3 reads TGTGCCAGCAGCTCGGGGACAGACTCAGCAACTAATGAAAAACTGTTTTTT.

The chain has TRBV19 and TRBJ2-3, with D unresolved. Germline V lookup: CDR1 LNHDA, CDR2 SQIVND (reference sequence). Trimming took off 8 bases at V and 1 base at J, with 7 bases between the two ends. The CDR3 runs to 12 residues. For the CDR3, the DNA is TGTGCCAGTTACGAGGGCACAGATACGCAGTATTTT. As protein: CASYEGTDTQYF. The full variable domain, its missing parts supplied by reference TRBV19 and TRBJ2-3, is DGGITQSPKYLFRKEGQNVTLSCEQNLNHDAMYWYRQDPGQGLRLIYYSQIVNDFQKGDIAEGYSVSREKKESFPLTVTSAQKNPTAFYLCASYEGTDTQYFGPGTRLTVL.

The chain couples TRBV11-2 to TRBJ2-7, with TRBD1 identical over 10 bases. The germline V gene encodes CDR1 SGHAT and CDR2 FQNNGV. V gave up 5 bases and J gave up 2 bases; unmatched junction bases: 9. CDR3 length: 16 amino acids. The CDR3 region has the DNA TGTGCCAGCAGCAGCTGGGGACAGGGGAAAACCTACGAGCAGTACTTC. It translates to CASSSWGQGKTYEQYF.

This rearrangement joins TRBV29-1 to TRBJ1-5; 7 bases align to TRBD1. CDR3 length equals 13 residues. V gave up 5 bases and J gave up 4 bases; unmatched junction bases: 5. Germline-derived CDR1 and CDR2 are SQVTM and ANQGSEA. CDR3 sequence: CSVRGTENQPQHF. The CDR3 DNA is TGCAGCGTTAGAGGGACAGAGAATCAGCCCCAGCATTTT.

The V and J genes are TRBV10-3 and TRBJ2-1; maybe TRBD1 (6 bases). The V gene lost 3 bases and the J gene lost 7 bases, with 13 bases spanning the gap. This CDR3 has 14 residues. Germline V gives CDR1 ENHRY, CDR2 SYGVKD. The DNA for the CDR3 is TGTGCCATCAGTGACACAGGGTTTTCAAATGAGCAGTTCTTC. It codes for CAISDTGFSNEQFF.

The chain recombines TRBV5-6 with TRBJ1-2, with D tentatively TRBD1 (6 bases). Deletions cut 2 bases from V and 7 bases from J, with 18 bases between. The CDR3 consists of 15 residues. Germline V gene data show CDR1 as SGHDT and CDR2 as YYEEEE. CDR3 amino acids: CASSFWRTGAGGYTF. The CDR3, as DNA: TGTGCCAGCAGCTTTTGGCGCACGGGGGCGGGTGGCTACACCTTC.

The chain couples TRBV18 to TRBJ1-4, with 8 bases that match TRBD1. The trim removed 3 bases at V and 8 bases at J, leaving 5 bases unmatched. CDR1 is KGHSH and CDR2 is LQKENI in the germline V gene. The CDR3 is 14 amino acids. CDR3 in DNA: TGTGCCAGCTCACCCGACAGGGGAGAAGAAAAACTGTTTTTT. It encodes CASSPDRGEEKLFF. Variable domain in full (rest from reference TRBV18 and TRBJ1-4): NAGVMQNPRHLVRRRGQEARLRCSPMKGHSHVYWYRQLPEEGLKFMVYLQKENIIDESGMPKERFSAEFPKEGPSILRIQQVVRGDSAAYFCASSPDRGEEKLFFGSGTQLSVL.

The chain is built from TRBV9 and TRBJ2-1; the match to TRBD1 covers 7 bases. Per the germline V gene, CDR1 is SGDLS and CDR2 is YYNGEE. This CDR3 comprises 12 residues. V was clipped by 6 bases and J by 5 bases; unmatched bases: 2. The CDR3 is CASTGTDNEQFF. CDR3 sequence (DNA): TGTGCCAGCACCGGGACAGACAATGAGCAGTTCTTC.

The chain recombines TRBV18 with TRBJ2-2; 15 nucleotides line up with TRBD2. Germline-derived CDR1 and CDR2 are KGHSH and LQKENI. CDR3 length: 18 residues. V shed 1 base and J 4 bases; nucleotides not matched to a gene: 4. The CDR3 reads CASSPRTSGRAVTGELFF. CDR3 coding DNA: TGTGCCAGCTCACCACGGACTAGCGGGAGGGCAGTCACCGGGGAGCTGTTTTTT. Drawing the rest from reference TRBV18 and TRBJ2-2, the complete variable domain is NAGVMQNPRHLVRRRGQEARLRCSPMKGHSHVYWYRQLPEEGLKFMVYLQKENIIDESGMPKERFSAEFPKEGPSILRIQQVVRGDSAAYFCASSPRTSGRAVTGELFFGEGSRLTVL.

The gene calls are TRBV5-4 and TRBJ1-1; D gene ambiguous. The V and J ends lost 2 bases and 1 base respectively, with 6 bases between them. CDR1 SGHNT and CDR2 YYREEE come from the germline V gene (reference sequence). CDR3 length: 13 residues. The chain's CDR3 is CASSLDSNTEAFF. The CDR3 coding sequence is TGTGCCAGCAGCTTAGACTCGAACACTGAAGCTTTCTTT.

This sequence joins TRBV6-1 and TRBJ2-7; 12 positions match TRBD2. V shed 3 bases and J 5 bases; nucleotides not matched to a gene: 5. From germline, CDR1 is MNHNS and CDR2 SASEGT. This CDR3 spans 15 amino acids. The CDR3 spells CASSDMTSGSHEQYF. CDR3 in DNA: TGTGCCAGCAGTGATATGACTAGCGGGAGCCACGAGCAGTACTTC.

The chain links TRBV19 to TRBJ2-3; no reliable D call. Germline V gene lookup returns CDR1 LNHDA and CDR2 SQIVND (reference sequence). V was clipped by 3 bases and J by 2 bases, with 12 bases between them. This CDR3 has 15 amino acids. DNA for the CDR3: TGTGCCAGTAGTATTAACGGCAGGTACACAGATACGCAGTATTTT. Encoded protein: CASSINGRYTDTQYF.

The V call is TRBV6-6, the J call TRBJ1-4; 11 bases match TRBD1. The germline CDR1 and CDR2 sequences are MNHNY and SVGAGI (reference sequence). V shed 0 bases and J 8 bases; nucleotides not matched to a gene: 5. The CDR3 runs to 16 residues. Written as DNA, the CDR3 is TGTGCCAGCAGTTACTCGGGGACAGGGGGTGGGGAAAAACTGTTTTTT. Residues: CASSYSGTGGGEKLFF.

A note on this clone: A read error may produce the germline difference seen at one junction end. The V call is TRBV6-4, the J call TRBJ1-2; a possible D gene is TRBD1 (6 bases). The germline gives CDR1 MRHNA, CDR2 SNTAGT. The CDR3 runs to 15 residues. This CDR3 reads CASTHLSRDNSGYTF. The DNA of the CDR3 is TGTGCCAGCACCCACTTATCACGGGACAACTCTGGCTACACCTTC.

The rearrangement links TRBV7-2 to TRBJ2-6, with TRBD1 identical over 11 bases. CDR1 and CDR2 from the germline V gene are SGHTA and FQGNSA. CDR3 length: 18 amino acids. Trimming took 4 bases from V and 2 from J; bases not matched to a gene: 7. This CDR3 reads CASSSLWGQGAGANVLTF. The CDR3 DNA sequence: TGTGCCAGCAGCTCCCTCTGGGGACAGGGGGCTGGGGCCAACGTCCTGACTTTC.

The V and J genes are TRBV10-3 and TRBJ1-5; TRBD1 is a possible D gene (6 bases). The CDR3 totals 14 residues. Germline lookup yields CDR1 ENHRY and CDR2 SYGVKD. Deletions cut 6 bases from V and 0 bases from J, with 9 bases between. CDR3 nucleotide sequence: TGTGCCATCAGCGAGGGGGGTAGCAATCAGCCCCAGCATTTT. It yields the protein CAISEGGSNQPQHF.